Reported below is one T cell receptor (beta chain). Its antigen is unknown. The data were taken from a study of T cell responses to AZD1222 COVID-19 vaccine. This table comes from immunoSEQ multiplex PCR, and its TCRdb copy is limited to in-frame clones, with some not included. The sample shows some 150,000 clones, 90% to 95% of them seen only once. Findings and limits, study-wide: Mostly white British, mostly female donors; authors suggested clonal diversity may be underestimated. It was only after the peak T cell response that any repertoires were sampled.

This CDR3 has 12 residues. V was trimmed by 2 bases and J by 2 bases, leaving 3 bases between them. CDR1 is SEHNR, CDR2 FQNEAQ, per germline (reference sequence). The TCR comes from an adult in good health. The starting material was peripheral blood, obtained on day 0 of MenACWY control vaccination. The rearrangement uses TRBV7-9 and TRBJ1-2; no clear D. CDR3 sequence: CASSLTNYGYTF. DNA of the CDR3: TGTGCCAGCAGCTTAACCAACTATGGCTACACCTTC.